The 19 T cell receptor beta chains below come from one sample, sequenced in a study of T cell responses to AZD1222 COVID-19 vaccine. Some clones are missing from TCRdb's copy, which holds only in-frame ones; the method was immunoSEQ multiplex PCR. Seen here are some 170,000 clones, roughly 90% observed once, and the top ten hold 4.3%. This specimen was peripheral blood, taken 28 days after the second AZD1222 dose. Receptors were obtained from an adult who received the AZD1222 COVID-19 vaccine.

The gene calls are TRBV27 and TRBJ1-1; unclear D gene. CDR3 length: 14 amino acids. The V end lost 6 bases, the J end lost 1 base, and 12 bases lay between the germline ends. Germline assignment: CDR1 MNHEY and CDR2 SMNVEV (reference sequence). CDR3 DNA sequence: TGTGCCAGCAGAGTAAATGGAGGGAACACTGAAGCTTTCTTT. This sequence encodes CASRVNGGNTEAFF.

The chain is built from TRBV5-1 and TRBJ2-1, with D perhaps matching TRBD1 (6 bases). The germline V gene has CDR1 SGHRS and CDR2 YFSETQ. The CDR3 contains 14 residues. Trimming removed 4 bases from V and 7 bases from J, with 15 bases in between. The CDR3 DNA reads TGCGCCAGCAGCCCTCAGGGGCCGCTAAATGAGCAGTTCTTC. Amino acid sequence: CASSPQGPLNEQFF.

The genes are TRBV4-2 and TRBJ2-1; D unclear. V was pared by 2 bases and J by 7 bases, with 6 bases between. CDR1 is LGHNA, CDR2 YNFKEQ, per germline. This CDR3 contains 12 residues. Here the CDR3 DNA reads TGTGCCAGCAGCCAACCGTTAAATGAGCAGTTCTTC. It yields the protein CASSQPLNEQFF.

This clone was picked up a small number of times. This chain links TRBV4-3 with TRBJ1-6; possibly TRBD1 for D (5 bases). This CDR3 spans 14 amino acids. Germline assignment: CDR1 LGHNA and CDR2 YSLEER. The ends were cut back, 6 bases at V and 2 bases at J, with 8 bases in the middle. Written as DNA, the CDR3 is TGCGCCAGCAGTGCGGACACCTATAATTCACCCCTCCACTTT. Translation gives CASSADTYNSPLHF.

J is TRBJ2-7 and V is TRBV19; the D gene is possibly TRBD2 (7 bases). CDR1 and CDR2 (germline): LNHDA, SQIVND (reference sequence). V was clipped by 5 bases and J by 3 bases, with 14 bases between them. This CDR3 has 14 amino acids. This chain's CDR3 is CASSQGGALYEQYF. As DNA, the CDR3 is TGTGCCAGTAGTCAAGGGGGGGCCCTCTACGAGCAGTACTTC.

The rearrangement uses TRBV6-5 and TRBJ2-5; TRBD1 or TRBD2 may be the D gene (6 bases each). Deletions cut 6 bases from V and 5 bases from J, with 10 bases between. Germline V CDR1 and CDR2: MNHEY, SVGAGI. The CDR3 is 12 amino acids. The CDR3 spells CASRRRGETQYF. In DNA form, the CDR3 reads TGTGCCAGCAGGAGGAGGGGGGAGACCCAGTACTTC.

This clone was seen once. This rearrangement joins TRBV10-3 to TRBJ1-2; D is undetermined. Trimming removed 4 bases at V and 5 bases at J, with 5 bases between. Germline V gene sequence: CDR1 ENHRY, CDR2 SYGVKD. The CDR3 loop spans 11 amino acids. The CDR3 spells CAISGGYGYTF. The CDR3 nucleotides read TGTGCCATCAGTGGGGGATATGGCTACACCTTC.

The V and J genes are TRBV28 and TRBJ1-5; D not certain. V lost 3 bases, J lost 5 bases, and 11 bases lay in between. Germline values: CDR1 MDHEN, CDR2 SYDVKM. The length of the CDR3 is 14 residues. CDR3 protein: CASSLEGTHQPQHF. The CDR3 bases are TGTGCCAGCAGTTTGGAGGGTACGCATCAGCCCCAGCATTTT.

The chain recombines TRBV3-1 (or the pseudogene TRBV3-2) with TRBJ2-7, with TRBD1 identical over 8 bases. The germline V gene has CDR1 LGHDT and CDR2 YNNKEL (reference sequence). CDR3 size: 17 residues. The J segment lost 5 bases and the V segment lost 2 bases, leaving 14 bases of the junction unmatched. CDR3 region: CASSQKVGNRGFHEQYF. The CDR3 nucleotides read TGTGCCAGCAGCCAAAAAGTTGGAAACAGGGGGTTCCACGAGCAGTACTTC.

This clone has only one observation. V gene TRBV14 combines with J gene TRBJ1-1; 8 bases align to TRBD1. This CDR3 has 16 residues. The germline CDR1 and CDR2 sequences are SGHDN and FVKESK. Germline trimming cut 3 bases from V and 2 bases from J; bases unmatched to any gene: 8. CDR3 DNA sequence: TGTGCCAGCAGCCAGCGCCCGGGACAGGCAAACACTGAAGCTTTCTTT. Protein sequence: CASSQRPGQANTEAFF.

The V and J genes are TRBV2 and TRBJ2-7, with 7 bases fitting TRBD1. The CDR3 runs to 14 residues. Germline loops: CDR1 SNHLY, CDR2 FYNNEI. Losses at the gene ends were 2 bases for V and 3 bases for J; bases not matched to a gene: 4. CDR3 DNA: TGTGCCAGCAGTGAACAGGGGGTCCTCTACGAGCAGTACTTC. It codes for CASSEQGVLYEQYF.

This rearrangement joins TRBV7-2 to TRBJ2-5; D is possibly TRBD2 (7 bases). The CDR3 extends over 16 amino acids. Trimming cost V 1 base and J 1 base, with 13 bases left between them. In germline, CDR1 is SGHTA, CDR2 FQGNSA. The CDR3 nucleotides are TGTGCCAGCAGCTTAGTGGGGGGGCCTCTCCAAGAGACCCAGTACTTC. It codes for CASSLVGGPLQETQYF. Combining the CDR3 with reference TRBV7-2 and TRBJ2-5 gives the whole variable domain GAGVSQSPSNKVTEKGKDVELRCDPISGHTALYWYRQSLGQGLEFLIYFQGNSAPDKSGLPSDRFSAERTGGSVSTLTIQRTQQEDSAVYLCASSLVGGPLQETQYFGPGTRLLVL.

CDR3: CASSLGSGLNTEAFF. The CDR3 coding sequence is TGTGCCAGCAGCTTAGGCTCAGGGCTTAACACTGAAGCTTTCTTT. The rearrangement uses TRBV11-1 and TRBJ1-1, with D perhaps matching TRBD1 (5 bases). Germline V gene lookup returns CDR1 SGHAT and CDR2 FQDESV (reference sequence). The V end lost 1 base, the J end lost 2 bases, and 11 bases lay between the germline ends. The CDR3 loop spans 15 amino acids.

This sequence joins TRBV5-1 and TRBJ2-1; D remains unclear. This CDR3 spans 17 amino acids. Germline V gives CDR1 SGHRS, CDR2 YFSETQ. Between the trimmed V and J ends, which lost 5 bases and 1 base, there was a span of 19 bases. CDR3 DNA: TGCGCCAGCAGATCAGCTGGTAGGGAAGCTTCCTACAATGAGCAGTTCTTC. This encodes CASRSAGREASYNEQFF.

The V and J genes are TRBV5-6 and TRBJ1-6, with D unclear. CDR1 is SGHDT, CDR2 YYEEEE, per germline. The CDR3 has 13 residues. The V and J ends lost 0 bases and 8 bases respectively, with 6 bases between them. The CDR3 DNA follows: TGTGCCAGCAGCTTGGCCGGGGATTCACCCCTCCACTTT. This sequence encodes CASSLAGDSPLHF.

This chain joins TRBV2 and TRBJ1-2; no clear D. This CDR3 has 13 amino acids. The germline CDR1 and CDR2 sequences are SNHLY and FYNNEI. Trimming took off 7 bases at V and 3 bases at J, with 12 bases between the two ends. CDR3: CASIEERDYGYTF. The CDR3 DNA sequence: TGTGCCAGCATCGAAGAGAGGGACTATGGCTACACCTTC.

The V call is TRBV7-9, the J call TRBJ1-6, with D uncertain. Looked up from germline, CDR1 is SEHNR and CDR2 is FQNEAQ (reference sequence). The CDR3 loop spans 15 amino acids. Trimming left V 5 bases short and J 5 bases short, with 13 bases between. The CDR3 sequence is CASSETTGNNSPLHF. Here the CDR3 DNA reads TGTGCCAGCAGCGAGACGACGGGAAATAATTCACCCCTCCACTTT.

The V and J genes are TRBV15 and TRBJ1-2, with D perhaps matching TRBD1 (5 bases). This CDR3 contains 16 residues. CDR1 and CDR2 from the germline V gene are LNHNV and YYDKDF (reference sequence). Trimming left V 2 bases short and J 4 bases short, with 17 bases between. CDR3 in amino acids: CATSRHGTPRAYGYTF. Written as DNA, the CDR3 is TGTGCCACCAGCAGACATGGGACGCCCAGAGCCTATGGCTACACCTTC. The full variable domain, in which reference TRBV15 and TRBJ1-2 provide the parts outside the CDR3, is DAMVIQNPRYQVTQFGKPVTLSCSQTLNHNVMYWYQQKSSQAPKLLFHYYDKDFNNEADTPDNFQSRRPNTSFCFLDIRSPGLGDTAMYLCATSRHGTPRAYGYTFGSGTRLTVV.

V gene TRBV27 combines with J gene TRBJ1-2, with TRBD1 as a possible D gene (6 bases). Trimming cost V 4 bases and J 7 bases, with 31 bases left between them. The germline gives CDR1 MNHEY, CDR2 SMNVEV (reference sequence). The CDR3 is 19 amino acids. The CDR3 loop is CASSSRPPFLQGLSGGYTF. CDR3 DNA sequence: TGTGCCAGCAGTTCCCGCCCACCCTTCTTACAGGGACTTAGTGGTGGCTACACCTTC.